Shown below are 17 T cell receptor beta chains from a single sample sequenced in a study of OX40 agonist ivuxolimab in advanced cancers. Repertoires were generated with immunoSEQ multiplex PCR, while TCRdb's copy carries only in-frame clones and drops some. The sample holds approximately 74,000 clones, 75% to 95% seen once. The sample here was CD4+ or CD8+ T cells sorted from blood, taken in a trial of the OX40 agonist ivuxolimab. These receptors were obtained from an adult with an advanced solid tumor such as melanoma, head and neck, liver or kidney cancer.

The chain carries TRBV29-1 and TRBJ2-1; D not resolved. V dropped 4 bases and J dropped 7 bases, with 11 bases sitting between them. The germline V gene has CDR1 SQVTM and CDR2 ANQGSEA. The length of the CDR3 is 12 residues. CDR3 residues: CSVGSLGNEQFF. CDR3 coding DNA: TGCAGCGTTGGATCGCTAGGTAATGAGCAGTTCTTC.

The chain combines TRBV27 with TRBJ2-3; TRBD2 aligns across 7 bases. CDR1 is MNHEY, CDR2 SMNVEV, per germline (reference sequence). The CDR3 has 16 residues. J lost 5 bases, V lost 7 bases, and 15 bases had no gene match. CDR3 DNA sequence: TGTGCCAGCACCCCGACTAGCCGCATCCAGGTAGATACGCAGTATTTT. It specifies CASTPTSRIQVDTQYF.

The J gene is TRBJ2-1, the V gene TRBV5-6, with TRBD2 identical over 13 bases. Germline trimming cut 4 bases from V and 4 bases from J; bases unmatched to any gene: 11. In germline, CDR1 is SGHDT, CDR2 YYEEEE. The CDR3 is made up of 18 amino acids. Here the CDR3 DNA reads TGTGCCAGCAGCCTTGCCCTGACTAGCGGGGGGCCTTACAATGAGCAGTTCTTC. Encoded protein: CASSLALTSGGPYNEQFF.

This clone was seen a few times. The V and J genes are TRBV7-9 and TRBJ2-5, with D tentatively TRBD1 (7 bases). Germline V gene lookup returns CDR1 SEHNR and CDR2 FQNEAQ (reference sequence). Trimming stripped 4 bases from V and 5 bases from J, with 17 bases between. The CDR3 has 15 amino acids. In DNA, the CDR3 is TGTGCCAGCAGCTCGGAGGGGGGACAGAGGGAGACCCAGTACTTC. Translation: CASSSEGGQRETQYF.

The rearrangement links TRBV7-3 to TRBJ2-3; TRBD2 aligns across 10 bases. The CDR3 loop spans 15 amino acids. V trimming: 6 bases; J trimming: 4 bases; junction bases outside the gene matches: 7. The germline gives CDR1 SGHTA, CDR2 FQGTGA. CDR3 sequence (DNA): TGTGCCAGCAGTCCCGGGACTAGCGCCCCAGATACGCAGTATTTT. This gives the protein CASSPGTSAPDTQYF.

V and J are TRBV11-2 and TRBJ2-7, with a weak D call TRBD2 (6 bases). Per the germline V gene, CDR1 is SGHAT and CDR2 is FQNNGV. The CDR3 extends over 14 amino acids. V lost 3 bases, J lost 4 bases, and 13 bases lay in between. CDR3 sequence (DNA): TGTGCCAGCAGCTTCGGGCGGGGAGTGTACGAGCAGTACTTC. Its protein product is CASSFGRGVYEQYF. The variable domain in full, completed from reference TRBV11-2 and TRBJ2-7, reads EAGVAQSPRYKIIEKRQSVAFWCNPISGHATLYWYQQILGQGPKLLIQFQNNGVVDDSQLPKDRFSAERLKGVDSTLKIQPAKLEDSAVYLCASSFGRGVYEQYFGPGTRLTVT.

V usage is TRBV4-2 and J usage is TRBJ2-6; D remains unclear. The CDR3 has 15 residues. Germline loops: CDR1 LGHNA, CDR2 YNFKEQ. V lost 3 bases and J lost 0, with 6 bases in between. CDR3 sequence (DNA): TGTGCCAGCAGCCAGTCCGTCTCTGGGGCCAACGTCCTGACTTTC. It codes for CASSQSVSGANVLTF.

The DNA of the CDR3 is TGTGCCAGCAGCCCCGCAGACGGTTACGAGCAGTACTTC. Its protein product is CASSPADGYEQYF. This sequence joins TRBV11-2 and TRBJ2-7; D not certain. The V end lost 5 bases, the J end lost 4 bases, and 12 bases lay between the germline ends. CDR3 length: 13 amino acids. Germline V gene lookup returns CDR1 SGHAT and CDR2 FQNNGV.

The chain couples TRBV4-1 to TRBJ2-1; D is ambiguous. The V end was cut by 0 bases, the J end by 7 bases, with 10 bases between. From germline, CDR1 is MGHRA and CDR2 YSYEKL. This CDR3 region has 14 residues. The CDR3 sequence: CASSQEHGPNEQFF. The CDR3 DNA reads TGCGCCAGCAGCCAAGAGCATGGGCCTAATGAGCAGTTCTTC.

V is TRBV7-2 and J is TRBJ2-3; D gene uncertain. The CDR3 has 15 amino acids. CDR1 and CDR2 from the germline V gene are SGHTA and FQGNSA. Trimming took off 5 bases at V and 0 bases at J, with 12 bases between the two ends. In nucleotides, the CDR3 is TGTGCCAGCAGCCCTAGTGTAGGAAGCACAGATACGCAGTATTTT. The encoded protein is CASSPSVGSTDTQYF.

The sample holds one count of this clone. This sequence joins TRBV19 and TRBJ1-5; tentatively, D is TRBD1 (5 bases). The germline V gene encodes CDR1 LNHDA and CDR2 SQIVND (reference sequence). This CDR3 contains 16 residues. Trimming took off 3 bases at V and 3 bases at J, with 15 bases between the two ends. The CDR3 DNA reads TGTGCCAGTAGTATGCGGGACCCAGACTTCAATCAGCCCCAGCATTTT. Translating gives CASSMRDPDFNQPQHF.

V gene TRBV25-1 combines with J gene TRBJ2-6; tentative D call: TRBD1 (5 bases). The CDR3 spans 18 residues. Germline V gene sequence: CDR1 MGHDK, CDR2 SYGVNS. The V end was cut by 5 bases, the J end by 5 bases, with 22 bases between. The CDR3 coding sequence is TGTGCCAGCAGTATTCACCAAACTGGACAAAGTCGGGCCAACGTCCTGACTTTC. It codes for CASSIHQTGQSRANVLTF.

The CDR3 DNA follows: TGTGCCAGCAGCTTAGACCTACTGAGCTCCTATAATTCACCCCTCCACTTT. Encoded protein: CASSLDLLSSYNSPLHF. The chain combines TRBV7-2 with TRBJ1-6; no clear D gene. Germline lookup yields CDR1 SGHTA and CDR2 FQGNSA. This CDR3 contains 17 residues. Trimming removed 1 base at V and 0 bases at J, with 10 bases between.

The chain employs TRBV11-2 and TRBJ2-7; D might be TRBD1 (6 bases). Germline V gene sequence: CDR1 SGHAT, CDR2 FQNNGV. The CDR3 has 12 residues. Trimming removed 4 bases from V and 3 bases from J, with 7 bases in between. The CDR3 DNA is TGTGCCAGCAGCTCACAGGGCTACGAGCAGTACTTC. Its translation: CASSSQGYEQYF.

This clone appeared a single time. The V gene is TRBV4-3, the J gene TRBJ1-2; D remains ambiguous. The length of the CDR3 is 14 residues. The germline V gene has CDR1 LGHNA and CDR2 YSLEER. V lost 1 base to trimming and J lost 4 bases, with 10 bases between them. The CDR3 reads CASSQGGQSYGYTF. CDR3 DNA: TGCGCCAGCAGCCAAGGAGGGCAAAGCTATGGCTACACCTTC.

The chain carries TRBV27 and TRBJ2-2; a weak D match, TRBD1 (6 bases). The germline gives CDR1 MNHEY, CDR2 SMNVEV (reference sequence). The CDR3 loop spans 14 amino acids. The V gene lost 9 bases and the J gene lost 7 bases, with 18 bases spanning the gap. CDR3 DNA: TGTGCCAGTAGAGCGGCAGGGGACGGCGGGGAGCTGTTTTTT. This codes for CASRAAGDGGELFF.

The V and J genes are TRBV6-6 and TRBJ1-5; TRBD1 matches 8 bases. Trimming at V came to 5 bases and at J to 5 bases, leaving 11 bases not matched to a gene. CDR1 is MNHNY and CDR2 is SVGAGI in the germline V gene (reference sequence). The CDR3 has 16 residues. CDR3: CASSGGQVRRDQPQHF. The CDR3 DNA is TGTGCCAGCAGTGGGGGACAGGTTCGTCGGGATCAGCCCCAGCATTTT.